This entry lists 2 T cell receptor beta chains sequenced from one sample in a study of shared clonotypes between healthy human individuals. Method: immunoSEQ multiplex PCR; TCRdb's copy keeps in-frame clones and lacks some. The table records approximately 980,000 clones, over 60% of them present only once. Sequenced input: memory CD4+ T cells sorted from blood. The subset: CD45RA-negative fraction. The receptors shown here come from a man in his late teens or twenties in good health.

The rearrangement links TRBV11-2 to TRBJ2-7; 9 bases align to TRBD2. Germline lookup yields CDR1 SGHAT and CDR2 FQNNGV. V dropped 7 bases and J dropped 0; count of bases not matched to a gene: 4. This CDR3 has 14 residues. The CDR3 loop reads CASKTSGLSYEQYF. The CDR3 region has the DNA TGTGCCAGCAAAACTAGCGGGCTCTCCTACGAGCAGTACTTC.

This clone was observed once. The chain joins TRBV10-3 to TRBJ1-5, with D uncertain. The germline V gene has CDR1 ENHRY and CDR2 SYGVKD. This CDR3 has 15 amino acids. The germline V and J ends were trimmed by 5 bases and 0 bases, with 11 bases remaining between them. CDR3 amino acids: CAISRDIYSNQPQHF. In DNA, the CDR3 is TGTGCCATCAGTAGAGACATATATAGCAATCAGCCCCAGCATTTT.